This entry lists 30 T cell receptor beta chains sequenced from one sample in a study of CD8+CD57+ T cells in acquired aplastic anemia (dated 2018 in TCRdb). Patients chosen for sequencing had shown expansion of CD8+CD57+ cells by flow cytometry. TCRdb names Illumina HiSeq 2000 as the instrument used. Profiling of TCR beta VDJ combinations and CDR3 sequences used genomic DNA as the template. TCRdb passed the public sequencing reads through fastp at Q25 and MiXCR, retaining productive beta sequences. For every CDR3 protein sequence, its rows merge into one entry that carries the most common genes and DNA. This sample is represented by roughly 280,000 distinct CDR3 sequences; roughly 59% of them were singletons. Under 1.5% of the sample is taken by the ten largest. Sequenced: sorted CD4+, CD8+, or CD8+CD57+ T cells (not recorded which) from PBMCs. The receptor source for this set is a human donor with aplastic anemia.

The table lists this clonotype with many counts. The V and J genes are TRBV19 and TRBJ2-3, with TRBD2 as a possible D gene (7 bases). Germline assignment: CDR1 LNHDA and CDR2 SQIVND (reference sequence). There are 14 residues in the CDR3. The V end lost 5 bases, the J end lost 3 bases, and 12 bases lay between the germline ends. CDR3 in DNA: TGTGCCAGTAGTTGGGGGGGCGGTACAGATACGCAGTATTTT. Translating it yields CASSWGGGTDTQYF.

The chain combines TRBV7-8 with TRBJ1-6, with 7 bases identical to TRBD1. This CDR3 is 14 amino acids long. The germline V gene encodes CDR1 SGHVS and CDR2 FQNEAQ. The ends lost 8 bases at V and 5 bases at J; junction bases unmatched: 6. CDR3 residues: CASGRQGDNSPLHF. In DNA, the CDR3 is TGTGCCAGCGGCAGACAGGGAGATAATTCACCCCTCCACTTT.

The chain joins TRBV7-2 to TRBJ2-3; TRBD2 might be the D (5 bases). Germline lookup yields CDR1 SGHTA and CDR2 FQGNSA. V was trimmed by 4 bases and J by 6 bases, leaving 14 bases between them. The CDR3 contains 14 residues. The chain's CDR3 is CASSSGIASDTQYF. The CDR3 DNA is TGTGCCAGCAGCTCCGGGATCGCCTCCGATACGCAGTATTTT. Full variable domain (missing parts from reference TRBV7-2 and TRBJ2-3): GAGVSQSPSNKVTEKGKDVELRCDPISGHTALYWYRQSLGQGLEFLIYFQGNSAPDKSGLPSDRFSAERTGGSVSTLTIQRTQQEDSAVYLCASSSGIASDTQYFGPGTRLTVL.

Worth noting for this clonotype: Relative to the germline gene, one junction end is altered; a read error may explain this. The chain recombines TRBV9 with TRBJ2-2; D tentatively reads TRBD1 or TRBD2 (5 bases each). The germline gives CDR1 SGDLS, CDR2 YYNGEE. CDR3 length equals 14 residues. The CDR3 loop reads CASRGRGNTGELVF. For the CDR3, the DNA is TGTGCCAGCAGGGGGCGAGGAAACACCGGGGAGCTGGTTTTT.

This clonotype has at least ten counts. Here the CDR3 reads CASSYSIQTSGNTIYF. The DNA of the CDR3 is TGTGCCAGCAGTTACTCGATACAGACCTCTGGAAACACCATATATTTT. This chain joins TRBV6-5 and TRBJ1-3; D is undetermined. This CDR3 comprises 16 residues. Germline-derived CDR1 and CDR2 are MNHEY and SVGAGI. V gave up 0 bases and J gave up 0 bases, with 9 bases separating them.

This sequence joins TRBV9 and TRBJ1-3, with D maybe TRBD1 (6 bases). From germline, CDR1 is SGDLS and CDR2 YYNGEE. There are 15 residues in the CDR3. V lost 3 bases and J lost 3, with 13 bases in between. The CDR3 DNA reads TGTGCCAGCAGCGGAGGGGGGAGTGGTGGAAACACCATATATTTT. Its protein product is CASSGGGSGGNTIYF.

The genes are TRBV12-5 and TRBJ2-1; D gene ambiguous. V shed 7 bases and J shed 9 bases, with 7 bases lying between them. There are 10 residues in the CDR3. Germline CDR1 and CDR2: LGHNT and FRNRAP. As DNA, the CDR3 is TGTGCTAGTGCGATTAGTGAGCAGTTCTTC. This gives the protein CASAISEQFF.

The J gene is TRBJ1-2, the V gene TRBV29-1; tentatively, D is TRBD1 (6 bases). The CDR3 is 13 residues long. Per the germline V gene, CDR1 is SQVTM and CDR2 is ANQGSEA. Trimming removed 3 bases from V and 0 bases from J, with 8 bases in between. The chain's CDR3 is CSVEGHPNYGYTF. In nucleotides, the CDR3 is TGCAGCGTTGAGGGACATCCTAACTATGGCTACACCTTC.

The V and J genes are TRBV2 and TRBJ2-1, with 7 bases that match TRBD2. Per germline, CDR1 SNHLY and CDR2 FYNNEI. V dropped 8 bases and J dropped 5; count of bases not matched to a gene: 6. The CDR3 is made up of 13 amino acids. The CDR3 is CASESGEDNEQFF. The CDR3 coding sequence is TGTGCCAGCGAGAGCGGGGAGGACAATGAGCAGTTCTTC. Full variable domain (outside the CDR3, taken from reference TRBV2 and TRBJ2-1): EPEVTQTPSHQVTQMGQEVILRCVPISNHLYFYWYRQILGQKVEFLVSFYNNEISEKSEIFDDQFSVERPDGSNFTLKIRSTKLEDSAMYFCASESGEDNEQFFGPGTRLTVL.

Comments on this clonotype: Its ends do not fully match the called genes, so a read error is possible. The chain joins TRBV5-1 to TRBJ1-5, with D possibly being TRBD1 (5 bases). This CDR3 contains 15 residues. Germline V gene sequence: CDR1 SGHRS, CDR2 YFSETQ. The CDR3 coding sequence is TGTGCCAGCAGCTTGGTATGGGGGGGCAATCAGCCCCAGCATTTT. The encoded protein is CASSLVWGGNQPQHF. Filled out from reference TRBV5-1 and TRBJ1-5, the complete variable domain reads KAGVTQTPRYLIKTRGQQVTLSCSPISGHRSVSWYQQTPGQGLQFLFEYFSETQRNKGNFPGRFSGRQFSNSRSEMNVSTLELGDSALYLCASSLVWGGNQPQHFGDGTRLSIL.

This clonotype has just a few counts. The V call is TRBV7-6, the J call TRBJ1-2; maybe TRBD1 (5 bases). The germline V gene has CDR1 SGHVS and CDR2 FNYEAQ. V was clipped by 5 bases and J by 3 bases, with 10 bases between them. The CDR3 loop spans 13 amino acids. The CDR3 spells CASSKGTDYGYTF. In DNA form, the CDR3 reads TGTGCCAGCAGCAAAGGGACGGACTATGGCTACACCTTC.

The chain uses TRBV10-1 and TRBJ2-7; D is perhaps TRBD1 (6 bases). CDR3 length: 13 residues. Per the germline V gene, CDR1 is WNHNN and CDR2 is SYGVQD (reference sequence). V shed 4 bases and J shed 3 bases, with 10 bases lying between them. DNA for the CDR3: TGCGCCAGCAGTGGGACAGAAATCTACGAGCAGTACTTC. Translating it yields CASSGTEIYEQYF.

This clonotype has at least ten counts. V usage is TRBV19 and J usage is TRBJ2-3, with 14 bases identical to TRBD2. The CDR3 loop spans 19 amino acids. Unmatched junction bases numbered 10, after V lost 1 base and J lost 4 bases. The germline V gene has CDR1 LNHDA and CDR2 SQIVND (reference sequence). CDR3 DNA: TGTGCCAGTAGTATAGCCTGGGGGACTAGCGGGAGAAGGGCAGATACGCAGTATTTT. As protein: CASSIAWGTSGRRADTQYF.

This clonotype was seen ten or more times. The chain combines TRBV11-3 with TRBJ2-3; no clear D. V dropped 5 bases and J dropped 5 bases, with 11 bases sitting between them. This CDR3 region has 13 residues. Germline CDR1 and CDR2: SGHNT and YENEEA. The CDR3 sequence: CASSRHEGDTQYF. The CDR3 DNA reads TGTGCCAGCAGCCGCCACGAAGGAGATACGCAGTATTTT.

This clonotype was observed a few times. This chain uses TRBV5-4 with TRBJ2-5; TRBD2 aligns across 10 bases. The CDR3 loop spans 16 amino acids. V lost 3 bases to trimming and J lost 5 bases; unmatched junction nucleotides: 10. Germline-derived CDR1 and CDR2 are SGHNT and YYREEE (reference sequence). The chain's CDR3 is CASSSMLAGDRETQYF. CDR3 DNA: TGTGCCAGCAGCTCGATGCTAGCGGGAGATCGGGAGACCCAGTACTTC.

The CDR3 DNA follows: TGCAGCGGAACACCGGGATCTGGCACAGATACGCAGTATTTT. Amino acids: CSGTPGSGTDTQYF. The chain joins TRBV29-1 to TRBJ2-3, with a possible D match to TRBD2 (5 bases). Trimming shortened V by 7 bases and J by 1 base, and 15 bases separated the two germline ends. Germline V gene data show CDR1 as SQVTM and CDR2 as ANQGSEA. The CDR3 has 14 amino acids.

The chain combines TRBV5-1 with TRBJ2-7; 10 bases are shared with TRBD1. Losses at the gene ends were 6 bases for V and 0 bases for J; bases not matched to a gene: 9. The CDR3 contains 16 residues. Germline CDR1 and CDR2: SGHRS and YFSETQ. As DNA, the CDR3 is TGCGCCAGCACTCTACTGGGACAGGGGAGCTCCTACGAGCAGTACTTC. This translates into CASTLLGQGSSYEQYF.

The rearrangement uses TRBV20-1 and TRBJ2-1; D ambiguous. Trimming pared 3 bases from V and 5 bases from J, leaving 8 bases between. The CDR3 is made up of 12 amino acids. Germline CDR1 is DFQATT and CDR2 is SNEGSKA (reference sequence). The CDR3 loop is CSARGSNNEQFF. CDR3 in DNA: TGCAGTGCTAGGGGATCCAACAATGAGCAGTTCTTC.

The sample holds many counts of this clonotype. The chain combines TRBV5-1 with TRBJ2-7, with TRBD2 matching 12 bases. The germline V gene encodes CDR1 SGHRS and CDR2 YFSETQ. V was clipped by 4 bases and J by 0 bases; unmatched bases: 8. The CDR3 length is 17 residues. The CDR3 reads CASSATGLAGSSYEQYF. The CDR3 region has the DNA TGCGCCAGCAGCGCAACGGGACTAGCGGGCAGCTCCTACGAGCAGTACTTC.

Worth noting for this clonotype: A clone one base away is much larger, so this may be a read error. The chain couples TRBV27 to TRBJ1-2; D gene ambiguous. V lost 11 bases and J lost 6, with 13 bases in between. CDR1 and CDR2 (germline): MNHEY, SMNVEV (reference sequence). The CDR3 is 11 amino acids. CDR3 residues: CASRQLDGYTF. The CDR3, as DNA: TGTGCCTCCCGCCAACTGGATGGCTACACCTTC.

Notes on this clonotype: Sequence at one end of the junction differs from germline and may be a read error. This sequence joins TRBV19 and TRBJ2-5, with 8 bases lining up with TRBD1. The CDR3 sequence is 18 residues long. Germline assignment: CDR1 LNHDA and CDR2 SQIVND (reference sequence). The CDR3 here is CASSILHRDRGVKETKYF. The CDR3, as DNA: TGTGCCAGTAGTATCCTGCACCGTGACAGGGGAGTAAAAGAGACCAAGTACTTC.

The chain uses TRBV20-1 and TRBJ1-6, with 7 bases fitting TRBD1. The germline V gene encodes CDR1 DFQATT and CDR2 SNEGSKA (reference sequence). The CDR3 runs to 14 residues. Losses at the gene ends were 6 bases for V and 5 bases for J; bases not matched to a gene: 7. CDR3: CSASGTADNSPLHF. CDR3 in DNA: TGCAGTGCCAGCGGGACAGCAGATAATTCACCCCTCCACTTT.

This clonotype was detected many times. This chain joins TRBV7-6 and TRBJ2-1; 7 bases line up with TRBD2. The CDR3 runs 16 residues. Germline V gene data show CDR1 as SGHVS and CDR2 as FNYEAQ. Trimming cost V 4 bases and J 1 base; bases outside gene matches: 7. The CDR3 DNA reads as TGTGCCAGCAGCTCTACTGGGAGGGGTTCCTACAATGAGCAGTTCTTC. Amino acid sequence: CASSSTGRGSYNEQFF.

Points on this clonotype: The CDR3 does not end in the conserved phenylalanine or tryptophan, so this is likely a read error. It is unclear where the CDR3 begins or ends on the DNA, so no DNA is shown, and the CDR3 is as TCRdb lists it. This chain joins TRBV7-6 and TRBJ1-2; the tabulated D call, TRBD1, remains unverified against the DNA. Ends included, the CDR3 has 14 residues. CDR1 and CDR2 from the germline V gene are SGHVS and FNYEAQ. The CDR3: CASSPDREGYGCTS.

A single count supports this clonotype. This sequence joins TRBV6-2 or TRBV6-3 and TRBJ1-2, with D uncertain. Trimming took off 5 bases at V and 7 bases at J, with 14 bases between the two ends. The CDR3 runs 13 residues. In germline, CDR1 is MNHEY, CDR2 SVGEGT. The CDR3 loop reads CASSTSSESGYTF. CDR3 nucleotides: TGTGCCAGCAGTACCTCTTCAGAGAGTGGCTACACCTTC.

Of note for this clonotype: A junction end diverges from the germline sequence, so it may reflect a read error. This chain uses TRBV5-1 with TRBJ2-5; 7 bases line up with TRBD1. This CDR3 is built from 15 residues. The germline gives CDR1 SGHRS, CDR2 YFSETQ. CDR3 region: CASSLYVGGEETQYF. DNA for the CDR3: TGTGCCAGCAGCTTATATGTAGGGGGCGAGGAGACCCAGTACTTC.

Worth noting for this clonotype: The junction differs from germline at one of its ends, possibly a read error. This rearrangement joins TRBV19 to TRBJ2-3; 8 nucleotides agree with TRBD2. The CDR3 length is 13 residues. Germline-derived CDR1 and CDR2 are LNHDA and SQIVND (reference sequence). This CDR3 reads CASSIGGADTQYF. In DNA form, the CDR3 reads TGTGCTAGTAGTATCGGGGGGGCTGATACGCAGTATTTT.

V and J are TRBV2 and TRBJ2-7, with 7 bases fitting TRBD2. CDR1 SNHLY and CDR2 FYNNEI come from the germline V gene. Trimming removed 6 bases from V and 5 bases from J; junction bases left unmatched: 10. This CDR3 comprises 14 residues. The CDR3 DNA sequence: TGTGCCAGCAGCCCGGGACTAAGAAGCGACGAGCAGTACTTC. Encoded protein: CASSPGLRSDEQYF.

In its sample, this clonotype was seen many times. The genes are TRBV9 and TRBJ2-1; 11 nucleotides agree with TRBD2. This CDR3 comprises 16 residues. The junction had 11 bases not matched to a gene; V was cut back by 4 bases and J by 8 bases. In germline, CDR1 is SGDLS, CDR2 YYNGEE. This CDR3 is CASSPRLAGFVDEQFF. CDR3 nucleotides: TGTGCCAGCAGCCCCCGACTAGCGGGGTTTGTCGATGAGCAGTTCTTC.

This chain connects TRBV15 to TRBJ2-5; 8 nucleotides match TRBD2. This CDR3 comprises 13 residues. The ends lost 8 bases at V and 3 bases at J; junction bases unmatched: 5. The V gene's germline CDR1 is LNHNV and CDR2 YYDKDF (reference sequence). The CDR3 region has the DNA TGTGCCACCTCGCTAGCGGGTAAAGAGACCCAGTACTTC. It translates to CATSLAGKETQYF.